This TCR beta chain was retrieved from a study of blood T cell repertoires in COVID-19. The overall study: COVID-19 samples from acute and convalescent phases originated in the United States, Italy and Spain.

In this sample, this clone turned up once. Per germline, CDR1 WNHNN and CDR2 SYGVQD (reference sequence). The CDR3 length is 17 residues. V was shortened by 4 bases and J by 0 bases, with 15 bases between the two germline ends. Source study methods: The assay estimated nucleated cells by amplifying reference gene primers. The method was immunoSEQ multiplex PCR; TCRdb's version includes in-frame clones alone and lacks a portion of them. For V, J and clone size, that table is used; D and trimming come from the DNA. The table shows 90,000 to 120,000 clones, with 65% to 80% occurring only once. V is TRBV10-1 and J is TRBJ1-4; TRBD1 is a possible D gene (5 bases). The receptor was derived from a man aged 70-80 years with acute or convalescent COVID-19. The specimen sequenced was peripheral blood. The CDR3 reads CASSGGRGATTNEKLFF. The CDR3 DNA reads TGCGCCAGCAGTGGGGGCCGCGGGGCCACAACTAATGAAAAACTGTTTTTT.